The source of this T cell receptor (beta chain) is a study of cytomegalovirus exposure and HLA in healthy donors. General study points: An analysis done earlier found most TCR beta V segments productive about 87% or about 30% of the time. Most subjects had HLA-A and HLA-B alleles reportedly predicted accurately by TCR beta sequences.

As regards this clone: What it binds is unknown.

Between the trimmed V and J ends, which lost 5 bases and 0 bases, there was a span of 12 bases. The CDR3 covers 15 residues. CDR1 and CDR2 (germline): SGHTA, FQGNSA. 60 Vbeta and 13 Jbeta primers were used in PCR. The data were produced by immunoSEQ multiplex PCR, yet TCRdb's version contains in-frame clones alone and is incomplete. The profile shows roughly 77,000 clones, 67% of them singletons. The source of this sequence is a woman aged 45-65 years in good health and CMV-seropositive. The J gene is TRBJ2-3, the V gene TRBV7-2; perhaps TRBD2 as D (5 bases). The sequenced sample consisted of PBMCs. As DNA, the CDR3 is TGTGCCAGCAGCCTTGACTACCTCAGCACAGATACGCAGTATTTT. Encoded protein: CASSLDYLSTDTQYF. The whole variable domain, filled in from reference TRBV7-2 and TRBJ2-3, reads GAGVSQSPSNKVTEKGKDVELRCDPISGHTALYWYRQSLGQGLEFLIYFQGNSAPDKSGLPSDRFSAERTGGSVSTLTIQRTQQEDSAVYLCASSLDYLSTDTQYFGPGTRLTVL.